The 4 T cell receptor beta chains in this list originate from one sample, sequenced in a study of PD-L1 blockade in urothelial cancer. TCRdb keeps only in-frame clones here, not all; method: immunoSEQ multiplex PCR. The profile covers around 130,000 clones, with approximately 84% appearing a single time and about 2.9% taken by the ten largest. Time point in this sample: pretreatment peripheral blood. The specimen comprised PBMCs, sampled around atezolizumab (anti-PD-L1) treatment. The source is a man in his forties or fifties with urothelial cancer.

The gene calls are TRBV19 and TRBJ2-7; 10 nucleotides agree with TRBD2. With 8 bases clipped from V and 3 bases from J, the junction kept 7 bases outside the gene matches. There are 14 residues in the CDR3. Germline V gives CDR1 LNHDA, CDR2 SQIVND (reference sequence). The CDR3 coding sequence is TGTGCCAGTGCTGAAGGGACTAGCGTCTACGAGCAGTACTTC. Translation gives CASAEGTSVYEQYF.

CDR3 coding DNA: TGTGCCAGCAGCCCCTTTGGTGGGGAGGCCAAAAACATTCAGTACTTC. Translated: CASSPFGGEAKNIQYF. The genes are TRBV14 and TRBJ2-4; perhaps TRBD2 as D (5 bases). This CDR3 is 16 amino acids long. Per the germline V gene, CDR1 is SGHDN and CDR2 is FVKESK. V was trimmed by 4 bases and J by 1 base, leaving 14 bases between them.

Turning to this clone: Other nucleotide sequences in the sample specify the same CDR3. The CDR3 region has the DNA TGTGCCAGCAGTGGGGGGGGTAGAACTGAAGCTTTCTTT. Protein: CASSGGGRTEAFF. The chain recombines TRBV9 with TRBJ1-1; a weak D match, TRBD1 (5 bases). CDR1 is SGDLS and CDR2 is YYNGEE in the germline V gene. With 5 bases removed from V and 5 bases from J, the gap between germline ends came to 13 bases. The CDR3 consists of 13 residues. Supplemented by reference TRBV9 and TRBJ1-1, the full variable domain reads DSGVTQTPKHLITATGQRVTLRCSPRSGDLSVYWYQQSLDQGLQFLIQYYNGEERAKGNILERFSAQQFPDLHSELNLSSLELGDSALYFCASSGGGRTEAFFGQGTRLTVV.

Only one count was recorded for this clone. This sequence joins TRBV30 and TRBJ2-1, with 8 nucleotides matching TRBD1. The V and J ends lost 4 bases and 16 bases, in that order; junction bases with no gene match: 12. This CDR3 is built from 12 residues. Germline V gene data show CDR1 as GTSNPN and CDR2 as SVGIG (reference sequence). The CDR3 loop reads CAWNQGAVGNFF. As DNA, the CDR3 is TGTGCCTGGAACCAGGGGGCGGTTGGGAATTTCTTC. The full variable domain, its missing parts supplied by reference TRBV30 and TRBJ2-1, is SQTIHQWPATLVQPVGSPLSLECTVEGTSNPNLYWYRQAAGRGLQLLFYSVGIGQISSEVPQNLSASRPQDRQFILSSKKLLLSDSGFYLCAWNQGAVGNFFGPGTRLTVL.